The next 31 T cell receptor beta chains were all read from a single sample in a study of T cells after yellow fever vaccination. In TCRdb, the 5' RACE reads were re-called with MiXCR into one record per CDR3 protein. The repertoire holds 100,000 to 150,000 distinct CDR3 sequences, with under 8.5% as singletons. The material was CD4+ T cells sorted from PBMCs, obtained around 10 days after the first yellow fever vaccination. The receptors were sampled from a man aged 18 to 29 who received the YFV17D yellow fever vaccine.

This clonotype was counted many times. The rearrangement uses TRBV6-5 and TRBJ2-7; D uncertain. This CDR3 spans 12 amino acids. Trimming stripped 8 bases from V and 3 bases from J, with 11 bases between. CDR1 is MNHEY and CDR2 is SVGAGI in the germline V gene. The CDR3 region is CASRAGNYEQYV. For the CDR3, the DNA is TGTGCCAGCCGGGCCGGAAACTACGAGCAGTACGTC.

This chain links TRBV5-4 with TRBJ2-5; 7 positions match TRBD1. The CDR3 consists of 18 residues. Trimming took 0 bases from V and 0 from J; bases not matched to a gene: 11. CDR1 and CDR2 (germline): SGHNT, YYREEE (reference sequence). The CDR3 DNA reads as TGTGCCAGCAGCTTGGGGTTGTCGGGCACAGGGGACCAAGAGACCCAGTACTTC. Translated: CASSLGLSGTGDQETQYF.

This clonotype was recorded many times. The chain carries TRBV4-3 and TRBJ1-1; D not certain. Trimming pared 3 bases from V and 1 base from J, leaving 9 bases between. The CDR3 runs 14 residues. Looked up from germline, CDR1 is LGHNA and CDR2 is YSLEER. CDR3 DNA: TGCGCCAGCAGCCAGGAGAGTTGGAACACTGAAGCTTTCTTT. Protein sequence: CASSQESWNTEAFF.

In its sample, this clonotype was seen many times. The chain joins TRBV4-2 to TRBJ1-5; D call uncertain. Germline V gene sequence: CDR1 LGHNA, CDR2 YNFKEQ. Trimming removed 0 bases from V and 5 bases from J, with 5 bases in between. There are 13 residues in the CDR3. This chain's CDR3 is CASSQDSDQPQHF. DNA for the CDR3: TGTGCCAGCAGCCAAGATTCCGATCAGCCCCAGCATTTT.

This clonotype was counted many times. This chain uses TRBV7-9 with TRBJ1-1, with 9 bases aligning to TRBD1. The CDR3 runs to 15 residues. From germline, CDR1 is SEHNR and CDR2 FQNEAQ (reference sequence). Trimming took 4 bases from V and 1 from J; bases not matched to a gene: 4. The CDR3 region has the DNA TGTGCCAGCAGCTCAACGGGACAGGGGAACACTGAAGCTTTCTTT. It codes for CASSSTGQGNTEAFF.

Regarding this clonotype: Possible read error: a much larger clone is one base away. In nucleotides, the CDR3 is TGTGCCAGCACGAAAAGGGGCGGGACAGGGGGCTCGAATGAGCAGTTCTTC. Amino acid sequence: CASTKRGGTGGSNEQFF. V and J are TRBV7-3 and TRBJ2-1; 12 bases agree with TRBD1. J gave up 7 bases and V 7 bases, and 14 bases lay outside the gene matches. Germline values: CDR1 SGHTA, CDR2 FQGTGA. CDR3 length equals 17 residues.

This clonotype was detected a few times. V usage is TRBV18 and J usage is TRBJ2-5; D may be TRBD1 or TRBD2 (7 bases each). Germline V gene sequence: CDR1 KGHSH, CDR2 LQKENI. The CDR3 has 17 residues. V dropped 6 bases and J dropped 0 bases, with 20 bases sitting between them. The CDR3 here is CASSTRGVAGNQETQYF. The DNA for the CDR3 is TGTGCCAGCTCCACCAGGGGGGTAGCGGGCAACCAAGAGACCCAGTACTTC.

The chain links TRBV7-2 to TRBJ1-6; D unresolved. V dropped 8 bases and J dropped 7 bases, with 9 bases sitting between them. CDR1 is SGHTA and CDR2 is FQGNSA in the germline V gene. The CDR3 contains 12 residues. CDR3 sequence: CASGDRNSPLHF. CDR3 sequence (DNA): TGTGCCAGCGGGGATCGGAATTCACCCCTCCACTTT.

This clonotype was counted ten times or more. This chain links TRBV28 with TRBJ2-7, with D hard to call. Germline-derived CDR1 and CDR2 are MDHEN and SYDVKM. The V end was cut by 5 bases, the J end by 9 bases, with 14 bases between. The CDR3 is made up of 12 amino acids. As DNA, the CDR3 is TGTGCCAGCAGTACCTATGGGGTAGGGCAGTACGTC. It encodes CASSTYGVGQYV.

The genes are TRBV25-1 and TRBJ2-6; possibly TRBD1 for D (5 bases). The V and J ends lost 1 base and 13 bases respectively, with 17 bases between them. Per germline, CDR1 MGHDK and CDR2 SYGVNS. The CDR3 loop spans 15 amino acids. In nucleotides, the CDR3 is TGTGCCAGCAGTGAATGGGGCGGAGTGGAGAAGGTCCTGACTTTC. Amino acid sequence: CASSEWGGVEKVLTF.

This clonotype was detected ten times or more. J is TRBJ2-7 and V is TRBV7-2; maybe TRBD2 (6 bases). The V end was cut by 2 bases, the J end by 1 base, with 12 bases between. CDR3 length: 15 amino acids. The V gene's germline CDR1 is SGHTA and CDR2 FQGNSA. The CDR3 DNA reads TGTGCCAGCAGCTTACAGGGAGGTCTATCCTACGAGCAGTACGTC. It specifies CASSLQGGLSYEQYV.

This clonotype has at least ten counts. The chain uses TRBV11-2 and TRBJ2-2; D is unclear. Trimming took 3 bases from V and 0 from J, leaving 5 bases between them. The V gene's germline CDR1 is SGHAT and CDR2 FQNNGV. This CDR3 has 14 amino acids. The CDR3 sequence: CASSFAANTGELFF. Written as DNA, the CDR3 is TGTGCCAGCAGCTTTGCAGCGAACACCGGGGAGCTGTTTTTT. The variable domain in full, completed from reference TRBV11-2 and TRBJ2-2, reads EAGVAQSPRYKIIEKRQSVAFWCNPISGHATLYWYQQILGQGPKLLIQFQNNGVVDDSQLPKDRFSAERLKGVDSTLKIQPAKLEDSAVYLCASSFAANTGELFFGEGSRLTVL.

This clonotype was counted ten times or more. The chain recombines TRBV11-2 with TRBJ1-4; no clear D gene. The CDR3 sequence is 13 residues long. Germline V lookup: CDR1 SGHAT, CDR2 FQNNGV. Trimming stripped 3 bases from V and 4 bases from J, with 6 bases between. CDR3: CASSFSFNEKLFF. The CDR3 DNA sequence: TGTGCCAGCAGCTTCTCTTTTAATGAAAAACTGTTTTTT.

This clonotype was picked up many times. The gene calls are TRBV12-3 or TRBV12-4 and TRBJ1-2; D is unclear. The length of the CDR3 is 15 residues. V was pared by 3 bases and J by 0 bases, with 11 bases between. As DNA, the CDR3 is TGTGCCAGCAGTTTGGAGGGTTCGGCTAACTATGGCTACACCTTC. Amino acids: CASSLEGSANYGYTF.

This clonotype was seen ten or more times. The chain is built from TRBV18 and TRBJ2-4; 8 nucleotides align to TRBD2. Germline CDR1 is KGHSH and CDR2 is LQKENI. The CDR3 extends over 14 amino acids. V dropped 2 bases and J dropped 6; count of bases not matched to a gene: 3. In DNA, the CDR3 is TGTGCCAGCTCACCAGCGGGGGGTGGAAACATTCAGTACTTC. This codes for CASSPAGGGNIQYF.

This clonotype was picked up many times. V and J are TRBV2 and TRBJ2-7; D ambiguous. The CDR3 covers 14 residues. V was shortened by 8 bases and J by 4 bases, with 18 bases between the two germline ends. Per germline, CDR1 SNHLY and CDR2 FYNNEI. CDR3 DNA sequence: TGTGCCAGCCGCCAGGCCATCGTTCTTTACGAGCAGTACGTC. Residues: CASRQAIVLYEQYV.

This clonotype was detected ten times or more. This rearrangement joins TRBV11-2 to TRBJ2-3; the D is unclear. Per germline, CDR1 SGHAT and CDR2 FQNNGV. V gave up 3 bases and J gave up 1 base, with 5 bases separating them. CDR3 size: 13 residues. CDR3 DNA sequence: TGTGCCAGCAGCTTTTCAGGCACAGATACGCAGTATTTT. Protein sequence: CASSFSGTDTQYF.

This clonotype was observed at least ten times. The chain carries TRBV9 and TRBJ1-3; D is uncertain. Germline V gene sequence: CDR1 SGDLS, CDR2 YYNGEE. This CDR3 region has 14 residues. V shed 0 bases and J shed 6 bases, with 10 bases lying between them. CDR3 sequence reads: CASSVGAAINTIYF. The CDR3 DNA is TGTGCCAGCAGCGTAGGGGCAGCGATAAACACCATATATTTT. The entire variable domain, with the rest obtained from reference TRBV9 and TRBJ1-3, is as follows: DSGVTQTPKHLITATGQRVTLRCSPRSGDLSVYWYQQSLDQGLQFLIQYYNGEERAKGNILERFSAQQFPDLHSELNLSSLELGDSALYFCASSVGAAINTIYFGEGSWLTVV.

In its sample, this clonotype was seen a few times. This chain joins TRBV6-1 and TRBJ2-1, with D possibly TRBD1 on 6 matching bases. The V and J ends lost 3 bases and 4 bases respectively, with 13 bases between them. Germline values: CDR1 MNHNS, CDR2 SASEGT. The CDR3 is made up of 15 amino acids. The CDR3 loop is CASSEYRGSYNEQFF. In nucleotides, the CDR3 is TGTGCCAGCAGTGAGTATAGGGGGAGTTACAATGAGCAGTTCTTC.

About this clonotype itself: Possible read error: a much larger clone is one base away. This CDR3 reads CAGSLSRGRTDTQYF. The CDR3 nucleotides read TGTGCCGGCAGTTTATCCAGGGGGCGCACAGATACGCAGTATTTT. The chain carries TRBV27 and TRBJ2-3, with TRBD1 matching over 8 bases. Germline CDR1 is MNHEY and CDR2 is SMNVEV (reference sequence). The CDR3 covers 15 residues.

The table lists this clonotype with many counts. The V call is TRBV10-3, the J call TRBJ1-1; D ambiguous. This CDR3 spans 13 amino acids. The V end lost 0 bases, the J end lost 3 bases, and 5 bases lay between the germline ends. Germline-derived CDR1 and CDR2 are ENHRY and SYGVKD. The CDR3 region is CAISESRDTEAFF. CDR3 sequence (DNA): TGTGCCATCAGTGAGTCGCGGGACACTGAAGCTTTCTTT.

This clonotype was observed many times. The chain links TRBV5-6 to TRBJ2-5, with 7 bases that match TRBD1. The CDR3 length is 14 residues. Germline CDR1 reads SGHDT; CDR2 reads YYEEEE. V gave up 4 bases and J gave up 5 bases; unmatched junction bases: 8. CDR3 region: CASSTTGLGETQYF. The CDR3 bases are TGTGCCAGCAGCACGACAGGGCTGGGGGAGACCCAGTACTTC.

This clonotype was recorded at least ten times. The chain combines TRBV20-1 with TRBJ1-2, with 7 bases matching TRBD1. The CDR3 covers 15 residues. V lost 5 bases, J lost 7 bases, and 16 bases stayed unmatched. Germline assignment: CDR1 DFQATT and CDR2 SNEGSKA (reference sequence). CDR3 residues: CSARSANRGGFGYTF. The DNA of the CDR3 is TGCAGTGCTCGTTCCGCGAACAGGGGAGGGTTTGGCTACACCTTC.

The CDR3 DNA sequence: TGTGCCAGCAGCTTAGTTACGGGACAGGGATTACGTGAGCAGTTCTTC. Its translation: CASSLVTGQGLREQFF. This chain links TRBV7-2 with TRBJ2-1; 9 positions agree with TRBD1. V lost 1 base to trimming and J lost 9 bases; unmatched junction nucleotides: 10. The CDR3 consists of 16 residues. The V gene's germline CDR1 is SGHTA and CDR2 FQGNSA.

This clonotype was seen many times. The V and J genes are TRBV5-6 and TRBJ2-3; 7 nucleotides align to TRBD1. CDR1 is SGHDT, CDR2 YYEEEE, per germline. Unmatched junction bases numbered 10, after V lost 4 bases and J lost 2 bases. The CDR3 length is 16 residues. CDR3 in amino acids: CASSGVLDRNTDTQYF. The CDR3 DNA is TGTGCCAGCAGCGGGGTGTTGGACAGGAACACAGATACGCAGTATTTT.

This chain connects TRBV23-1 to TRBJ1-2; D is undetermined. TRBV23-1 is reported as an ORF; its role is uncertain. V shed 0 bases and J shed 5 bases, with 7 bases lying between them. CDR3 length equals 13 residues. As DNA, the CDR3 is TGCGCCAGCAGTCAATCGGCATCTTATGGCTACACCTTC. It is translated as CASSQSASYGYTF.

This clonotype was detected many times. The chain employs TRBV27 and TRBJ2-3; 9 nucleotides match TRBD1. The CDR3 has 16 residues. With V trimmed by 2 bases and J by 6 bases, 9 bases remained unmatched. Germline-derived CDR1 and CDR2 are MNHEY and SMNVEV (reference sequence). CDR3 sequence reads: CASSLRDRGGVDTQYF. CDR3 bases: TGTGCCAGCAGTTTACGAGACAGGGGGGGTGTCGATACGCAGTATTTT.

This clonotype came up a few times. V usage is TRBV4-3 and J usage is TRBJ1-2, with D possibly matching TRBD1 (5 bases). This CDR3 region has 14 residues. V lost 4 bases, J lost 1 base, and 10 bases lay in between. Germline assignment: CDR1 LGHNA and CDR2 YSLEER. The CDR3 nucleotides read TGCGCCAGCAGCCTGGACACCATTAACTATGGCTACACCTTC. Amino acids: CASSLDTINYGYTF.

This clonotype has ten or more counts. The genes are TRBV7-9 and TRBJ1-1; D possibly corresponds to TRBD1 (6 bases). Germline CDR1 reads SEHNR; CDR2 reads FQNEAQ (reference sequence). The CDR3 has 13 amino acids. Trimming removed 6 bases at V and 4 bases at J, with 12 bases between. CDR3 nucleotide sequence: TGTGCCAGCAGACCCACAGGGATCACTGAAGCTTTCTTT. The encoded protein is CASRPTGITEAFF.

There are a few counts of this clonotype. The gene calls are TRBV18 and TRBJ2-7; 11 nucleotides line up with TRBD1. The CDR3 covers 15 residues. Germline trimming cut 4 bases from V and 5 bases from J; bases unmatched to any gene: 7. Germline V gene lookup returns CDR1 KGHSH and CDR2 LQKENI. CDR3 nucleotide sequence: TGTGCCAGCTCACTAACCGGGACAGGGGGGGACGAGCAGTACTTC. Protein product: CASSLTGTGGDEQYF.

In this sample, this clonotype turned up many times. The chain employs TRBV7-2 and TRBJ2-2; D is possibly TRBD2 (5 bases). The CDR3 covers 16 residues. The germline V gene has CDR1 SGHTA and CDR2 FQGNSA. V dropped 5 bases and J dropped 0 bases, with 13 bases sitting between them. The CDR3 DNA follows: TGTGCCAGCAGCAAAGCGGCAACAGCGAACACCGGGGAGCTGTTTTTT. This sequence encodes CASSKAATANTGELFF. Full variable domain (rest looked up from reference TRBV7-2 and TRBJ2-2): GAGVSQSPSNKVTEKGKDVELRCDPISGHTALYWYRQSLGQGLEFLIYFQGNSAPDKSGLPSDRFSAERTGGSVSTLTIQRTQQEDSAVYLCASSKAATANTGELFFGEGSRLTVL.